This T cell receptor beta chain comes out of a study of blood T cell repertoires in COVID-19. The V and J ends lost 4 bases and 6 bases, in that order; junction bases with no gene match: 1. Germline CDR1 reads MGHRA; CDR2 reads YSYEKL. CDR3 length: 15 residues. The repertoire was sequenced with immunoSEQ multiplex PCR; TCRdb's copy has only in-frame clones and lacks some. The repertoire holds 250,000 to 300,000 clones, with around 88% as singletons. Sequencing was performed on peripheral blood. The clonotype comes from a woman between 65 and 79 years old with COVID-19, enrolled during active disease. The chain uses TRBV4-1 and TRBJ2-1; TRBD2 matches 15 bases. The CDR3 sequence: CASSRTSGGVNEQFF. Here the CDR3 DNA reads TGCGCCAGCAGCCGGACTAGCGGGGGGGTCAATGAGCAGTTCTTC.